A single T cell receptor beta chain is shown here with its context. The antigen is unknown. These data belong to a study of T cells after yellow fever vaccination. V was cut by 1 base and J by 1 base, with 14 bases left in between. Germline assignment: CDR1 SGHTA and CDR2 FQGTGA. The CDR3 loop spans 17 amino acids. Study results and caveats: Faster peaking, at day 5 versus 15, marked a secondary response that was weaker. There was a possibility that FACS-sorted repertoires contained abundant clonotypes contaminating from the bulk population. Among primary-vaccination clones, most reappeared after the booster, at about 95% for CD4 and under 90% for CD8.

By 5'RACE template switching, TCR cDNA was produced, with a universal primer site and UMIs added in the process. TCRdb analysed the 5' RACE reads with MiXCR anew, one entry per CDR3 protein. The sample has some 350,000 distinct CDR3 sequences; about 6% are singletons. Source: PBMCs, taken 5 days after the yellow fever booster vaccination. The TCR comes from a young man who received the YFV17D yellow fever vaccine. J is TRBJ2-1 and V is TRBV7-3; possibly TRBD2 for D (5 bases). The DNA for the CDR3 is TGTGCCAGCAGCTTAAATCTCCGGGGAGCGTCCTACAATGAGCAGTTCTTC. The encoded protein is CASSLNLRGASYNEQFF.